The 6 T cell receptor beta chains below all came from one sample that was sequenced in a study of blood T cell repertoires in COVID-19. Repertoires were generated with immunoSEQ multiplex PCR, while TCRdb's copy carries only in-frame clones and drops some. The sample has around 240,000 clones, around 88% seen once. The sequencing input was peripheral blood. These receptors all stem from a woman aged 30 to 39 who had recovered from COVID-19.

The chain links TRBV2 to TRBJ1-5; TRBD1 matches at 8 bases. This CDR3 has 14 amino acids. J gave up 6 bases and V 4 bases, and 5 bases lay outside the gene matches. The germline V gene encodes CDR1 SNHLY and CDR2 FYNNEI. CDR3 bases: TGTGCCAGCAGTGTGACAGGGGACCGTCAGCCCCAGCATTTT. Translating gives CASSVTGDRQPQHF.

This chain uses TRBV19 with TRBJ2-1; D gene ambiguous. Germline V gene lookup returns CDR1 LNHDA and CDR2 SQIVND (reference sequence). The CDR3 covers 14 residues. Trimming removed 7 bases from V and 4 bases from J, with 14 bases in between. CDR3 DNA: TGTGCCAGTAACAAATTGGCAGGTTACAATGAGCAGTTCTTC. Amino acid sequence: CASNKLAGYNEQFF.

The CDR3 DNA is TGTGCCAGCAGCTTAACACAGTACACCGGGGAGCTGTTTTTT. The encoded protein is CASSLTQYTGELFF. The gene calls are TRBV7-3 and TRBJ2-2; D gene ambiguous. The CDR3 runs 14 residues. Trimming stripped 0 bases from V and 3 bases from J, with 5 bases between. Germline V gene lookup returns CDR1 SGHTA and CDR2 FQGTGA.

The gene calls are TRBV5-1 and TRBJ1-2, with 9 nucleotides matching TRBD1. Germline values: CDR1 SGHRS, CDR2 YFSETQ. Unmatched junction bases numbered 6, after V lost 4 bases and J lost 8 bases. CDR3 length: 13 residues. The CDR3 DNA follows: TGCGCCAGCAGCGAGGGACAGGGAGGAGGCTACACCTTC. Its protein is CASSEGQGGGYTF.

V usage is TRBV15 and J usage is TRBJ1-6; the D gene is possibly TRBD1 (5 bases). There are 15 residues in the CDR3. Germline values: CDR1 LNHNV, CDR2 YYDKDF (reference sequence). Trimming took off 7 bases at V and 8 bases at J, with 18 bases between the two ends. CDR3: CATKPTGGAYSPLHF. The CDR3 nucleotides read TGTGCCACCAAACCCACCGGCGGGGCTTATTCACCCCTCCACTTT.

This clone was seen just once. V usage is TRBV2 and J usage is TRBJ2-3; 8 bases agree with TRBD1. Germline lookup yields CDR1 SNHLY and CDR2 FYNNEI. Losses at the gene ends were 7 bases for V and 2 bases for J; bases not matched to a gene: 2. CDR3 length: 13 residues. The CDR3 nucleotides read TGTGCCAGCAAGGGACAGGACACAGATACGCAGTATTTT. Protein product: CASKGQDTDTQYF.